This T cell receptor beta chain is drawn from a study of cytomegalovirus exposure and HLA in healthy donors. At the level of the study: From 150 million to 200 million T cells, an earlier analysis saw roughly 100 million unique TCR beta sequences.

The PCR ran on 60 Vbeta and 13 Jbeta primers. The repertoire was sequenced with immunoSEQ multiplex PCR; TCRdb's copy has only in-frame clones and lacks some. In the table there are 95,000 to 150,000 clones, roughly 80% of which are singletons. Notes on the study in general: Fewer N-insertions than the 666-donor mean were reportedly shown by an Asian-associated ancestry cluster in a later analysis. A later examination showed that TCR association rates differed by HLA locus, with DRB1 most and HLA-C fewest. The productive fraction for most TCR beta V segments was about 87% or about 30% in an earlier analysis.

Worth noting for this clone: Its specificity is not known.

Germline V CDR1 and CDR2: SGDLS, YYNGEE. The CDR3 runs to 14 residues. The V and J ends lost 3 bases and 1 base respectively, with 10 bases between them. Sequencing was done on a sample of PBMCs. The sequence came from a man aged 25-45 years in good health and CMV-seronegative. The chain is built from TRBV9 and TRBJ1-1; perhaps TRBD1 as D (5 bases). The DNA of the CDR3 is TGTGCCAGCAGCGAGGGGCTCCGGAACACTGAAGCTTTCTTT. The encoded protein is CASSEGLRNTEAFF.